This T cell receptor (beta chain) is drawn from a study of blood T cell repertoires in COVID-19. Here immunoSEQ multiplex PCR was the method, and the copy in TCRdb shows in-frame clones only, minus some. The repertoire holds roughly 39,000 clones, with around 79% as singletons. The table lists this clone with a few counts. Germline lookup yields CDR1 LNHDA and CDR2 SQIVND (reference sequence). CDR3 length: 14 residues. V gave up 5 bases and J gave up 1 base, with 12 bases separating them. The rearrangement joins TRBV19 to TRBJ2-7; perhaps TRBD2 as D (6 bases). The sequenced sample was peripheral blood. This receptor was identified in a man between 65 and 79 years old with acute or convalescent COVID-19. CDR3 DNA: TGTGCCAGTAGTCGGGGGTGGGAATCCTACGAGCAGTACTTC. Translation: CASSRGWESYEQYF.